This T cell receptor (beta chain) was recovered during a study of tumor-infiltrating lymphocytes in primary liver carcinoma. Unsorted bulk tissue, about 20-32 mg of it, served as the source for co-extraction of RNA and DNA. Samples came from superior, inferior, lateral poles and tumor centre. A primer matching the constant region was used to make TCR beta cDNA from approximately 520 ng of total RNA. Modified slightly, ARM-PCR produced TCR beta libraries over three nested multiplex PCR rounds. Two initial PCR rounds of about 11 cycles each paired TRBV1-TRBV30 forward primers with a C-beta reverse primer. One entry per CDR3 protein results from TCRdb running MiXCR on the multiplex PCR reads. The sample yields roughly 190,000 distinct CDR3 sequences, around four fifths seen once. CDR1 MDHEN and CDR2 SYDVKM come from the germline V gene. The length of the CDR3 is 15 residues. Between the trimmed V and J ends, which lost 9 bases and 4 bases, there was a span of 22 bases.

In the case of this clonotype: A much larger clonotype is one base distant, so this may be a read error.

This chain uses TRBV28 with TRBJ2-7, with D perhaps being TRBD1 or TRBD2 (5 bases each). Source material: tumor tissue from primary liver carcinoma. The clonotype comes from a man aged 35 to 55 with primary liver carcinoma and hepatitis B virus infection. The CDR3 bases are TGTGCCAGGCCGCGGAACCTAGAGTGGGGGTACGAGCAGTACTTC. It yields the protein CARPRNLEWGYEQYF.